These 20 T cell receptor beta chains share one sample of origin, sequenced in a study of T cells in Graves' hyperthyroidism and ophthalmopathy. TCR beta CDR3 regions were amplified from RNA. The HTBI primer set was used in a first-round RT-PCR of the TCR CDR3. TCRdb used MiXCR to reprocess the multiplex PCR reads, holding one entry per CDR3 protein. The table shows some 360,000 distinct CDR3 sequences, with 15% to 20% occurring only once. Sequencing was performed on blood. The receptors were gathered from a woman aged 40 to 55 with Graves' ophthalmopathy.

This clonotype was detected ten times or more. The chain couples TRBV28 to TRBJ1-1; D possibly corresponds to TRBD1 (5 bases). The V gene lost 4 bases and the J gene lost 4 bases, with 16 bases spanning the gap. Germline CDR1 is MDHEN and CDR2 is SYDVKM. CDR3 length: 15 residues. Written as DNA, the CDR3 is TGTGCCAGCAGTTACTCCGGGACGGTGGGCACTGAAGCTTTCTTT. Residues: CASSYSGTVGTEAFF.

This clonotype was counted at least ten times. The chain uses TRBV5-5 and TRBJ1-1; no clear D. V lost 2 bases to trimming and J lost 1 base, with 9 bases between them. The V gene's germline CDR1 is SGHKS and CDR2 YYEKEE (reference sequence). This CDR3 is 14 amino acids long. The chain's CDR3 is CASSFATPNTEAFF. In DNA form, the CDR3 reads TGTGCCAGCAGCTTTGCCACCCCGAACACTGAAGCTTTCTTT.

J is TRBJ2-5 and V is TRBV29-1; D is possibly TRBD2 (5 bases). The length of the CDR3 is 13 residues. The germline CDR1 and CDR2 sequences are SQVTM and ANQGSEA. V was trimmed by 1 base and J by 4 bases, leaving 10 bases between them. The DNA of the CDR3 is TGCAGCGTTGAAGGAGGGCCCGGAGAGACCCAGTACTTC. It codes for CSVEGGPGETQYF.

This clonotype was picked up many times. The chain is built from TRBV28 and TRBJ2-5, with a tentative D call TRBD1 (6 bases). The germline V gene has CDR1 MDHEN and CDR2 SYDVKM. The germline V and J ends were trimmed by 8 bases and 3 bases, with 22 bases remaining between them. CDR3 length equals 16 residues. CDR3 nucleotides: TGTGCCAGCCAACCCGCGCCGGGCCAGGGGAAAGAGACCCAGTACTTC. Translated, it gives CASQPAPGQGKETQYF.

At least ten counts were recorded for this clonotype. This chain joins TRBV4-1 and TRBJ2-2, with D hard to call. The CDR3 runs to 14 residues. CDR1 and CDR2 from the germline V gene are MGHRA and YSYEKL. Trimming left V 5 bases short and J 2 bases short, with 9 bases between. The CDR3 loop reads CASSAGPNTGELFF. The CDR3 DNA reads as TGCGCCAGCAGCGCCGGGCCTAACACCGGGGAGCTGTTTTTT.

This clonotype was recorded many times. The chain uses TRBV29-1 and TRBJ2-5; 10 nucleotides line up with TRBD2. Looked up from germline, CDR1 is SQVTM and CDR2 is ANQGSEA. The CDR3 consists of 19 residues. Trimming took 1 base from V and 5 from J; bases not matched to a gene: 19. The CDR3 spells CSVEVKGLAGDPREETQYF. The CDR3 DNA sequence: TGCAGCGTTGAAGTGAAGGGGCTAGCGGGAGATCCTAGGGAGGAGACCCAGTACTTC.

This clonotype was picked up many times. The V and J genes are TRBV20-1 and TRBJ1-1; D perhaps matches TRBD1 (6 bases). This CDR3 spans 15 amino acids. V was trimmed by 4 bases and J by 2 bases, leaving 17 bases between them. Germline CDR1 reads DFQATT; CDR2 reads SNEGSKA (reference sequence). The CDR3 bases are TGCAGTGCTACTTCTCCGGGGACATTTAACACTGAAGCTTTCTTT. Its translation is CSATSPGTFNTEAFF.

This clonotype showed up just once. The chain is built from TRBV6-2 or TRBV6-3 and TRBJ2-5; TRBD1 matches at 7 bases. The germline V gene has CDR1 MNHEY and CDR2 SVGEGT. There are 14 residues in the CDR3. With V trimmed by 6 bases and J by 1 base, 5 bases remained unmatched. The CDR3 is CASSDRVLQETQYF. The CDR3 DNA follows: TGTGCCAGCAGCGACAGGGTCCTCCAAGAGACCCAGTACTTC.

This clonotype was counted ten times or more. The chain links TRBV27 to TRBJ2-3; 9 nucleotides line up with TRBD2. J gave up 0 bases and V 3 bases, and 7 bases lay outside the gene matches. Germline V CDR1 and CDR2: MNHEY, SMNVEV (reference sequence). This CDR3 comprises 17 residues. The CDR3 reads CASSFNSGSGSTDTQYF. DNA of the CDR3: TGTGCCAGCAGTTTTAATAGCGGGAGCGGGAGCACAGATACGCAGTATTTT.

Many counts were recorded for this clonotype. The chain couples TRBV7-8 to TRBJ1-6; 9 nucleotides match TRBD1. Unmatched junction bases numbered 13, after V lost 4 bases and J lost 9 bases. This CDR3 contains 17 residues. CDR1 is SGHVS, CDR2 FQNEAQ, per germline. The CDR3 reads CASSSNPGQGRVSPLHF. CDR3 in DNA: TGTGCCAGCAGCTCAAACCCGGGACAGGGAAGAGTTTCACCCCTCCACTTT.

This clonotype was seen ten or more times. The gene calls are TRBV7-9 and TRBJ2-7; D ambiguous. CDR1 is SEHNR, CDR2 FQNEAQ, per germline (reference sequence). V was trimmed by 1 base and J by 2 bases, leaving 9 bases between them. This CDR3 is built from 14 residues. The CDR3 nucleotides are TGTGCCAGCAGCTTAGAATTTAAAACCTACGAGCAGTACTTC. As protein: CASSLEFKTYEQYF.

This clonotype came up many times. The chain combines TRBV20-1 with TRBJ2-7; D call uncertain. The CDR3 is 15 amino acids. Trimming removed 0 bases from V and 0 bases from J, with 12 bases in between. Germline loops: CDR1 DFQATT, CDR2 SNEGSKA (reference sequence). In DNA form, the CDR3 reads TGCAGTGCTAGAGATCGGACCCTGAGCTCCTACGAGCAGTACTTC. It specifies CSARDRTLSSYEQYF.

This clonotype was picked up many times. The V and J genes are TRBV12-3 or TRBV12-4 and TRBJ2-2; D is possibly TRBD1 or TRBD2 (5 bases each). Trimming took 2 bases from V and 10 from J, leaving 14 bases between them. The CDR3 sequence is 14 residues long. The CDR3 DNA reads TGTGCCAGCAGTTTATCCAGGGAGCTAGTGGAGCTGTTTTTT. Translating it yields CASSLSRELVELFF.

This clonotype was seen at least ten times. V usage is TRBV24-1 and J usage is TRBJ1-3; a possible D gene is TRBD1 (6 bases). V was cut by 4 bases and J by 0 bases, with 12 bases left in between. The CDR3 is made up of 16 amino acids. The germline gives CDR1 KGHDR, CDR2 SFDVKD. As DNA, the CDR3 is TGTGCCACCAGTGAAGGGCGGGGGCCCTCTGGAAACACCATATATTTT. Protein sequence: CATSEGRGPSGNTIYF.

This clonotype occurred many times. The J gene is TRBJ1-1, the V gene TRBV5-6; D is perhaps TRBD1 (5 bases). V lost 3 bases, J lost 1 base, and 13 bases lay in between. Germline loops: CDR1 SGHDT, CDR2 YYEEEE. This CDR3 comprises 15 residues. DNA of the CDR3: TGTGCCAGCAGCTCGCCGGGACGCAGGAACACTGAAGCTTTCTTT. Amino acid sequence: CASSSPGRRNTEAFF. Together with reference TRBV5-6 and TRBJ1-1, the CDR3 gives the full variable domain: DAGVTQSPTHLIKTRGQQVTLRCSPKSGHDTVSWYQQALGQGPQFIFQYYEEEERQRGNFPDRFSGHQFPNYSSELNVNALLLGDSALYLCASSSPGRRNTEAFFGQGTRLTVV.

CDR3 DNA sequence: TGTGCCAGCAGACCCCCTTGGAGGGCTCGCGGGAGGGGAAACAATGAGCAGTTCTTC. Encoded protein: CASRPPWRARGRGNNEQFF. The V gene is TRBV2, the J gene TRBJ2-1, with TRBD2 identical over 9 bases. Germline-derived CDR1 and CDR2 are SNHLY and FYNNEI. The CDR3 extends over 19 amino acids. V was pared by 6 bases and J by 5 bases, with 20 bases of the junction left unmatched.

This clonotype was picked up many times. The chain couples TRBV3-1 to TRBJ2-7; 12 bases fit TRBD2. From germline, CDR1 is LGHDT and CDR2 YNNKEL (reference sequence). Trimming removed 4 bases from V and 5 bases from J; junction bases left unmatched: 6. The CDR3 covers 15 residues. The CDR3 reads CASSPGLAGRNEQYF. The CDR3 coding sequence is TGTGCCAGCAGCCCGGGACTAGCGGGCAGGAACGAGCAGTACTTC.

The table lists this clonotype with many counts. The V and J genes are TRBV19 and TRBJ1-5, with D perhaps matching TRBD1 (6 bases). The CDR3 contains 13 residues. The germline V gene has CDR1 LNHDA and CDR2 SQIVND (reference sequence). V gave up 9 bases and J gave up 1 base, with 10 bases separating them. The CDR3 DNA reads as TGTGCCAGCGGGGGGCAGAGCAATCAGCCCCAGCATTTT. It is translated as CASGGQSNQPQHF.

This clonotype occurred many times. The V gene is TRBV28, the J gene TRBJ1-5, with 8 nucleotides matching TRBD1. Looked up from germline, CDR1 is MDHEN and CDR2 is SYDVKM. The V gene end was trimmed by 5 bases and the J gene end by 6 bases; junction bases not matched to a gene: 9. This CDR3 comprises 15 residues. The CDR3 here is CASSIQQGGAQPQHF. CDR3 DNA: TGTGCCAGCAGTATCCAACAGGGGGGGGCTCAGCCCCAGCATTTT.

The chain couples TRBV9 to TRBJ2-5; maybe TRBD1 (7 bases). Trimming left V 0 bases short and J 5 bases short, with 11 bases between. In germline, CDR1 is SGDLS, CDR2 YYNGEE. This CDR3 is 14 amino acids long. Written as DNA, the CDR3 is TGTGCCAGCAGCGTAGGATCAGGGGGGGAGACCCAGTACTTC. Translating it yields CASSVGSGGETQYF.